This TCR beta chain stems from a study of blood T cell repertoires in COVID-19. Background on the study: Researchers got acute and convalescent COVID-19 samples from the United States, Italy and Spain. The analysed material was cDNA or gDNA that came from T cells, B-cell-depleted T cells, or PBMCs.

This CDR3 comprises 13 residues. Looked up from germline, CDR1 is KGHSH and CDR2 is LQKENI. V shed 4 bases and J shed 5 bases, with 11 bases lying between them. Per the authors' pipeline: Amplification of reference gene primers provided the estimated nucleated cell counts. The assay was immunoSEQ multiplex PCR, and TCRdb's table has in-frame clones only and misses some. That table supplies the V and J calls and clone size; D and trimming were determined from the DNA. The repertoire holds over 110,000 clones, with 84% as singletons. This clone occurred a few times. The identical CDR3 is also encoded by other nucleotide sequences in the sample.

The TCR was taken from a man aged 60-69 years with active or convalescent COVID-19. This chain joins TRBV18 and TRBJ2-5, with D maybe TRBD1 (6 bases). Sample: peripheral blood. CDR3 nucleotides: TGTGCCAGCTCACAACAGGGCGGGGAGACCCAGTACTTC. Its translation: CASSQQGGETQYF.